The sequence of this T cell receptor (beta chain) was determined in a study of vaccination and CD4 T cells after COVID-19. General study findings and limits: Convalescent participants were relatively few, and none had early post-infection timepoints studied.

Regarding this clonotype: Its antigen is undetermined.

TCRdb processed the PCR reads anew with MiXCR; each CDR3 protein has one entry. This table has 25,000 to 35,000 distinct CDR3 sequences, roughly 50% appearing once. The time point: late sampling 161 to 241 days after vaccination in a few convalescent patients. Germline CDR1 and CDR2: DFQATT and SNEGSKA (reference sequence). The V and J ends lost 6 bases and 1 base respectively, with 18 bases between them. CDR3 length: 15 residues. The receptor was isolated from a human donor who had recovered from COVID-19. The chain links TRBV20-1 to TRBJ1-1; D may be TRBD1 (5 bases). The sequencing here drew on CD4+ T cells from blood, taken about 7 months after SARS-CoV-2 vaccination. This chain's CDR3 is CSARDPGQENTEAFF. The CDR3 DNA follows: TGCAGTGCGAGGGACCCTGGGCAGGAGAACACTGAAGCTTTCTTT.